Each of the 26 T cell receptor beta chains below was sequenced from the same sample in a study of blood T cell repertoires in COVID-19. Some clones are missing from TCRdb's copy, which holds only in-frame ones; the method was immunoSEQ multiplex PCR. The repertoire includes around 280,000 clones, 90% of them detected once, and 1.7% sits in the top ten. Sequencing was done on a sample of PBMCs or T cells enriched from blood (not recorded which). The receptors derive from a woman under 30 with acute COVID-19.

The chain recombines TRBV7-8 with TRBJ1-2; 9 bases line up with TRBD1. Trimming removed 2 bases from V and 1 base from J; junction bases left unmatched: 14. Germline V gives CDR1 SGHVS, CDR2 FQNEAQ. The CDR3 length is 19 residues. The CDR3 nucleotides are TGTGCCAGCAGCTTATATGCGGGGACAGGGATAGTATTTAACTATGGCTACACCTTC. It translates to CASSLYAGTGIVFNYGYTF.

The CDR3 coding sequence is TGTGCCAGCAGTTCGGCCAGGGGCAATCAGCCCCAGCATTTT. Encoded protein: CASSSARGNQPQHF. This chain joins TRBV28 and TRBJ1-5; possibly TRBD1 for D (5 bases). V was pared by 4 bases and J by 2 bases, with 9 bases between. The CDR3 totals 14 residues. Germline CDR1 is MDHEN and CDR2 is SYDVKM.

The chain uses TRBV28 and TRBJ2-7; 9 bases map to TRBD1. This CDR3 spans 16 amino acids. CDR1 is MDHEN, CDR2 SYDVKM, per germline. V trimming: 3 bases; J trimming: 7 bases; junction bases outside the gene matches: 13. This CDR3 reads CASSFATLQGAEEQYF. CDR3 in DNA: TGTGCCAGCAGTTTCGCAACCCTACAGGGGGCGGAGGAGCAGTACTTC.

This clone showed up just once. This chain uses TRBV6-5 with TRBJ1-1; 8 bases fit TRBD1. CDR1 MNHEY and CDR2 SVGAGI come from the germline V gene. The CDR3 covers 15 residues. V trimming: 6 bases; J trimming: 4 bases; junction bases outside the gene matches: 10. CDR3 sequence (DNA): TGTGCCAGCAGACGGCCAGGACAGGGCGGCACTGAAGCTTTCTTT. As protein: CASRRPGQGGTEAFF.

The sample holds one count of this clone. The rearrangement uses TRBV4-3 and TRBJ2-7; 7 nucleotides align to TRBD1. The germline V gene encodes CDR1 LGHNA and CDR2 YSLEER. The CDR3 length is 15 residues. Trimming removed 4 bases from V and 0 bases from J; junction bases left unmatched: 6. CDR3 amino acids: CASSRGTANSYEQYF. The CDR3 nucleotides read TGCGCCAGCAGCCGAGGGACAGCGAACTCCTACGAGCAGTACTTC.

The genes are TRBV21-1 and TRBJ1-2; no check of the table's D call, TRBD1, against the DNA was made. TRBV21-1 represents a pseudogene. The CDR3 sequence is 13 residues long. The CDR3 loop is CASSSDRAFGYTF. CDR3 bases: TGTGCCAGCAGCAGTGACAGGGCCTTCGGCTACACCTTC.

J is TRBJ1-2 and V is TRBV4-3; weak D call: TRBD1 (5 bases). The CDR3 totals 14 residues. Germline assignment: CDR1 LGHNA and CDR2 YSLEER. The ends were cut back, 0 bases at V and 2 bases at J, with 7 bases in the middle. The CDR3 DNA reads TGCGCCAGCAGCCAAGATTCAGGGAACTATGGCTACACCTTC. It encodes CASSQDSGNYGYTF.

The chain links TRBV7-5 to TRBJ1-1; the DNA was not compared with TRBD1, the D call given in the table. TRBV7-5 is a pseudogene locus. There are 18 residues in the CDR3. The CDR3 here is CVRSLWLGPGHPNTEAFF. The CDR3 DNA is TGTGTCAGAAGCTTATGGCTGGGACCGGGACACCCGAACACTGAAGCTTTCTTT.

V gene TRBV30 combines with J gene TRBJ1-2; D ambiguous. With 1 base removed from V and 7 bases from J, the gap between germline ends came to 16 bases. The length of the CDR3 is 14 residues. Germline V CDR1 and CDR2: GTSNPN, SVGIG (reference sequence). The chain's CDR3 is CAWSAGYNRVGYTF. As DNA, the CDR3 is TGTGCCTGGAGTGCTGGTTACAACCGGGTTGGCTACACCTTC. Full variable domain (rest looked up from reference TRBV30 and TRBJ1-2): SQTIHQWPATLVQPVGSPLSLECTVEGTSNPNLYWYRQAAGRGLQLLFYSVGIGQISSEVPQNLSASRPQDRQFILSSKKLLLSDSGFYLCAWSAGYNRVGYTFGSGTRLTVV.

This sequence joins TRBV28 and TRBJ1-6; D is perhaps TRBD1 (6 bases). Germline V gene data show CDR1 as MDHEN and CDR2 as SYDVKM. This CDR3 region has 15 residues. Between the trimmed V and J ends, which lost 6 bases and 8 bases, there was a span of 17 bases. CDR3 nucleotides: TGTGCCAGCAGCCTCCGGACAGCAACATATTCACCCCTCCACTTT. Protein product: CASSLRTATYSPLHF.

The rearrangement uses TRBV5-1 and TRBJ1-6, with D uncertain. The CDR3 sequence is 18 residues long. Germline V CDR1 and CDR2: SGHRS, YFSETQ. V was trimmed by 1 base and J by 7 bases, leaving 21 bases between them. DNA for the CDR3: TGCGCCAGCAGCTTGTACGGCGTAGGAGGGTCCCCCAATTCACCCCTCCACTTT. Protein: CASSLYGVGGSPNSPLHF.

The chain combines TRBV29-1 with TRBJ1-2; D is unclear. This CDR3 contains 13 residues. Germline CDR1 is SQVTM and CDR2 is ANQGSEA. Trimming removed 6 bases from V and 3 bases from J, with 14 bases in between. CDR3 nucleotides: TGCAGCGTCAAGTCGAGGGAGGACTATGGCTACACCTTC. It encodes CSVKSREDYGYTF.

The gene calls are TRBV5-6 and TRBJ2-5; 14 bases map to TRBD2. With 4 bases clipped from V and 7 bases from J, the junction kept 12 bases outside the gene matches. The CDR3 loop spans 17 amino acids. CDR1 and CDR2 (germline): SGHDT, YYEEEE. Here the CDR3 DNA reads TGTGCCAGCAGCCTGACCCTGACTAGCGGGAGGGTTGGGACCCAGTACTTC. Its translation: CASSLTLTSGRVGTQYF.

V is TRBV10-3 and J is TRBJ1-1; D call uncertain. V was cut by 6 bases and J by 0 bases, with 11 bases left in between. The CDR3 has 14 residues. Germline values: CDR1 ENHRY, CDR2 SYGVKD. The CDR3 DNA reads as TGTGCCATCAGGGGTACAGAGATGAACACTGAAGCTTTCTTT. It codes for CAIRGTEMNTEAFF.

The chain couples TRBV18 to TRBJ2-6; D unclear. V lost 3 bases to trimming and J lost 0 bases, with 6 bases between them. Germline CDR1 KGHSH, CDR2 LQKENI. CDR3 length: 15 amino acids. The chain's CDR3 is CASSPEISGANVLTF. In DNA form, the CDR3 reads TGTGCCAGCTCACCTGAGATCTCTGGGGCCAACGTCCTGACTTTC.

The chain carries TRBV6-1 and TRBJ2-7, with a possible D match to TRBD2 (6 bases). Trimming left V 3 bases short and J 4 bases short, with 13 bases between. This CDR3 has 14 residues. Germline CDR1 MNHNS, CDR2 SASEGT. The DNA for the CDR3 is TGTGCCAGCAGTGATTCGACTAGTTGGTACGAGCAGTACTTC. Residues: CASSDSTSWYEQYF.

The chain employs TRBV7-7 and TRBJ1-1, with 9 bases lining up with TRBD1. CDR3 length: 15 amino acids. Germline-derived CDR1 and CDR2 are SSHAT and FNYEAQ (reference sequence). J gave up 3 bases and V 5 bases, and 7 bases lay outside the gene matches. In nucleotides, the CDR3 is TGTGCCAGCAGCCCGTGGACAGGGGCCGACACTGAAGCTTTCTTT. Translation gives CASSPWTGADTEAFF. Complete variable domain (other parts from reference TRBV7-7 and TRBJ1-1): GAGVSQSPRYKVTKRGQDVTLRCDPISSHATLYWYQQALGQGPEFLTYFNYEAQPDKSGLPSDRFSAERPEGSISTLTIQRTEQRDSAMYRCASSPWTGADTEAFFGQGTRLTVV.

J is TRBJ1-5 and V is TRBV24-1, with 9 bases matching TRBD1. Germline CDR1 and CDR2: KGHDR and SFDVKD. The V segment lost 5 bases and the J segment 4 bases; nucleotides outside the gene matches: 8. This CDR3 comprises 16 residues. CDR3 protein: CATSASGTGSNQPQHF. The CDR3 coding sequence is TGTGCCACCAGTGCCTCCGGGACAGGGTCTAATCAGCCCCAGCATTTT.

The chain carries TRBV6-5 and TRBJ2-3; no reliable D call. The CDR3 extends over 16 amino acids. Between the trimmed V and J ends, which lost 0 bases and 8 bases, there was a span of 18 bases. Germline V lookup: CDR1 MNHEY, CDR2 SVGAGI. The CDR3 nucleotides are TGTGCCAGCAGTTACTCGTACACGGGTCATTTGAGTACGCAGTATTTT. Translating it yields CASSYSYTGHLSTQYF.

The chain has TRBV5-4 and TRBJ2-2; D gene uncertain. V lost 1 base and J lost 5, with 9 bases in between. CDR1 and CDR2 (germline): SGHNT, YYREEE (reference sequence). The length of the CDR3 is 14 residues. CDR3 DNA: TGTGCCAGCAGCTTGAACTATCCAACCGGGGAGCTGTTTTTT. Translation: CASSLNYPTGELFF.

The chain couples TRBV2 to TRBJ1-2; D may be TRBD1 (6 bases). The CDR3 is made up of 15 amino acids. Trimming stripped 3 bases from V and 4 bases from J, with 15 bases between. CDR1 and CDR2 (germline): SNHLY, FYNNEI. CDR3 protein: CASSEQGPPIYGYTF. DNA for the CDR3: TGTGCCAGCAGTGAGCAGGGGCCCCCAATCTATGGCTACACCTTC.

A word on this clone: Within the sample, other DNA sequences also encode this same CDR3. J is TRBJ2-7 and V is TRBV4-2, with TRBD2 identical over 8 bases. Unmatched junction bases numbered 5, after V lost 1 base and J lost 3 bases. This CDR3 region has 15 residues. Germline-derived CDR1 and CDR2 are LGHNA and YNFKEQ. The CDR3, as DNA: TGTGCCAGCAGCCAAGCGAGCGGGAGTAGCTACGAGCAGTACTTC. Translated, it gives CASSQASGSSYEQYF.

The chain couples TRBV5-4 to TRBJ1-1; no definite D call. Trimming cost V 10 bases and J 7 bases, with 17 bases left between them. Germline V lookup: CDR1 SGHNT, CDR2 YYREEE (reference sequence). This CDR3 region has 12 residues. The CDR3 loop reads CAGGIGAGEAFF. The CDR3 coding sequence is TGTGCCGGAGGGATTGGCGCGGGTGAAGCTTTCTTT.

This clone was seen only a few times. The chain combines TRBV12-3 or TRBV12-4 with TRBJ2-3; TRBD2 might be the D (5 bases). The CDR3 sequence is 13 residues long. Trimming took off 3 bases at V and 3 bases at J, with 7 bases between the two ends. The CDR3 nucleotides are TGTGCCAGCAGTTTGACGGGGACAGATACGCAGTATTTT. Translating it yields CASSLTGTDTQYF.

This chain uses TRBV11-2 with TRBJ1-1, with 7 bases that match TRBD1. In germline, CDR1 is SGHAT, CDR2 FQNNGV. The CDR3 consists of 15 residues. V lost 5 bases to trimming and J lost 3 bases; unmatched junction nucleotides: 9. Here the CDR3 reads CASSVSRGNDTEAFF. In nucleotides, the CDR3 is TGTGCCAGCAGCGTGAGCAGGGGGAACGACACTGAAGCTTTCTTT. The full variable domain, completed using reference TRBV11-2 and TRBJ1-1, is EAGVAQSPRYKIIEKRQSVAFWCNPISGHATLYWYQQILGQGPKLLIQFQNNGVVDDSQLPKDRFSAERLKGVDSTLKIQPAKLEDSAVYLCASSVSRGNDTEAFFGQGTRLTVV.

The rearrangement uses TRBV5-4 and TRBJ2-1; TRBD1 agrees at 7 bases. The CDR3 is 15 amino acids. Germline values: CDR1 SGHNT, CDR2 YYREEE (reference sequence). V was clipped by 5 bases and J by 0 bases; unmatched bases: 5. The CDR3 coding sequence is TGTGCCAGCAGGTCGGGACAGAGCTCCTACAATGAGCAGTTCTTC. Its protein product is CASRSGQSSYNEQFF.